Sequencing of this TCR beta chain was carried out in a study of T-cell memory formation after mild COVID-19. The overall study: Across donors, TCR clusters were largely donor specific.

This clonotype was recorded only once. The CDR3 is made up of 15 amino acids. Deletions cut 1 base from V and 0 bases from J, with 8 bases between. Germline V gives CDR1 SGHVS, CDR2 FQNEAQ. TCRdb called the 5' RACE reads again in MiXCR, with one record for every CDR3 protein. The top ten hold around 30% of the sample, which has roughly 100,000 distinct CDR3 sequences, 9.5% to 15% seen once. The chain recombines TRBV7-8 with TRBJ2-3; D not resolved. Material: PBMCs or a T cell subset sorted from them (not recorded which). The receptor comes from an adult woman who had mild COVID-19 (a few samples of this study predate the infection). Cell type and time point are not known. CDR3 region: CASSLVLHSTDTQYF. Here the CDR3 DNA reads TGTGCCAGCAGCTTAGTTCTCCACAGCACAGATACGCAGTATTTT.